This T cell receptor (beta chain) was sequenced for a study of human T cells and chemical hapten exposure. Time point denoted: patch test 2, 6 weeks after DPC sensitization. Treatment of the sample: therapeutic diphenylcyclopropenone sensitization with weekly scalp DPC. The CDR3 has 13 residues. V was clipped by 1 base and J by 2 bases, with 3 bases between them. CDR1 and CDR2 (germline): MNHEY, SMNVEV (reference sequence). One entry per CDR3 protein, called by TCRdb with MiXCR from the RACE reads. The profile covers over 85,000 distinct CDR3 sequences, with about 9.3% appearing a single time and approximately 2% taken by the ten largest.

The starting material was whole blood, obtained in connection with sensitization to the hapten diphenylcyclopropenone (DPC). The rearrangement joins TRBV27 to TRBJ1-5, with D unresolved. The receptor was derived from a woman aged 40 to 49 with alopecia areata. Some clones in this sample may be carry-over from other donors' samples. CDR3 in DNA: TGTGCCAGCAGTTTATTAGGCAATCAGCCCCAGCATTTT. Protein sequence: CASSLLGNQPQHF.